This T cell receptor (beta chain) was recovered during a study of cytomegalovirus exposure and HLA in healthy donors. With 60 Vbeta and 13 Jbeta primers, the PCR was carried out. TCRdb's table, derived via immunoSEQ multiplex PCR, lists solely in-frame clones and lacks some. The sample lists roughly 80,000 clones; roughly 79% were seen once. With regard to this clone: Its target is not known.

Each donor was healthy, and each was a bone marrow donor. Trimming left V 4 bases short and J 5 bases short, with 11 bases between. The CDR3 consists of 13 residues. The V gene's germline CDR1 is SGHNT and CDR2 YYREEE (reference sequence). Points from the study as a whole: Fewer N-insertions than the roughly 670-donor mean were reportedly shown by an Asian-associated ancestry cluster in a later analysis. Earlier analysis found most TCR beta V segments productive about 87% or about 30% of the time. HLA restriction was apparent for most CMV-associated TCR beta chains in a later analysis.

The V call is TRBV5-4, the J call TRBJ2-3; no reliable D call. The clonotype comes from a woman under 40 in good health and CMV-seronegative. The sequencing sample was made of PBMCs. DNA for the CDR3: TGTGCCAGCAGCGGCATGCCAAGAGATACGCAGTATTTT. Protein product: CASSGMPRDTQYF.